This TCR beta chain was captured in a study of regulatory T cells in long-lasting Graves disease. Time point meaning: newly diagnosed GD, antithyroid drugs for less than 3 months. RNA isolated from PBMCs was used to make the TCR library. This clonotype showed up many times. The V gene lost 3 bases and the J gene lost 2 bases, with 11 bases spanning the gap. The CDR3 totals 14 residues. The germline CDR1 and CDR2 sequences are SGHAT and FQNNGV. Construction of TCR beta libraries relied on iRepertoire HTBI primers and on Arm-PCR targeting CDR3 regions. A single record per CDR3 protein comes from TCRdb applying MiXCR to the multiplex PCR reads. The sample consists of 450,000 to 600,000 distinct CDR3 sequences, about 14% of them appearing once. These data were likewise used in another study, on T cells in Graves' hyperthyroidism and ophthalmopathy.

The sequence came from a man aged 25 to 40 with Graves disease. The sample in question was peripheral blood mononuclear cells (PBMCs), obtained at new diagnosis, from a patient treated with antithyroid drugs. The chain links TRBV11-2 to TRBJ2-7, with D perhaps TRBD1 (6 bases). The CDR3 loop reads CASSFGGYTYEQYF. CDR3 nucleotides: TGTGCCAGCAGCTTTGGGGGCTATACCTACGAGCAGTACTTC. Supplemented by reference TRBV11-2 and TRBJ2-7, the full variable domain reads EAGVAQSPRYKIIEKRQSVAFWCNPISGHATLYWYQQILGQGPKLLIQFQNNGVVDDSQLPKDRFSAERLKGVDSTLKIQPAKLEDSAVYLCASSFGGYTYEQYFGPGTRLTVT.